This is a list of T cell receptor beta chains from one sample in a study of cytotoxic CD8 clonotypes in ibrutinib-treated CLL. Produced via immunoSEQ multiplex PCR; TCRdb's table is partial and in-frame only. The sample lists under 150,000 clones, approximately 90% occurring once. Sequencing was performed on PBMCs, taken after 12 months of ibrutinib treatment. Receptors originate from a human donor with chronic lymphocytic leukemia. CDR3s include the opening cysteine and the closing phenylalanine or tryptophan. A D gene is named only where the DNA matches it firmly. Not every row has a clone size; where given, it reads once, few, many or a size class.

>TRBJ2-4|TRBV7-3|TRBD2|NA
CASSEGLAGVSNIQYF
TGTGCCAGCAGCGAGGGACTAGCGGGAGTATCAAACATTCAGTACTTC
>TRBJ2-7|TRBV6-6|TRBD2|NA
CASSYPDRGVYEQYF
TGTGCCAGCAGTTACCCTGACCGGGGGGTCTACGAGCAGTACTTC
>TRBJ2-7|TRBV5-1|TRBD2|NA
CASSRSGTSGIPYEQYF
TGCGCCAGCAGCCGTTCCGGGACTAGCGGGATCCCCTACGAGCAGTACTTC
>TRBJ1-1|TRBV28|NA|NA
CASTPGQPNTEAFF
TGTGCCAGCACTCCGGGACAACCGAACACTGAAGCTTTCTTT
>TRBJ2-5|TRBV10-3|TRBD2|NA
CAISRLAEGRETQYF
TGTGCCATCAGTAGACTAGCGGAGGGGAGAGAGACCCAGTACTTC
>TRBJ2-3|TRBV5-4|NA|NA
CASNLGKTSAADTQYF
TGTGCCAGCAACCTTGGGAAGACTAGTGCGGCAGATACGCAGTATTTT
>TRBJ2-1|TRBV7-6|TRBD1|NA
CASGQGYNEQFF
TGTGCCAGCGGACAGGGATACAATGAGCAGTTCTTC
>TRBJ2-2|TRBV28|NA|NA
CASSSEGVDGTGELFF
TGTGCCAGCAGTTCCGAGGGAGTGGATGGGACCGGGGAGCTGTTTTTT
>TRBJ1-5|TRBV19|NA|NA
CASSPGFSQPQHF
TGTGCCAGTAGTCCGGGGTTTTCGCAGCCCCAGCATTTT
>TRBJ2-1|TRBV7-8|NA|NA
CASSLRVNEQFF
TGTGCCAGCAGCTTACGTGTGAATGAGCAGTTCTTC
>TRBJ2-2|TRBV5-4|TRBD1|NA
CASSLGQGTGELFF
TGTGCCAGCAGCTTGGGACAGGGGACCGGGGAGCTGTTTTTT
>TRBJ1-1|TRBV2|NA|NA
CASSEREVTEAFF
TGTGCCAGCAGTGAGAGGGAAGTCACTGAAGCTTTCTTT
>TRBJ2-2|TRBV27|TRBD1|NA
CASSPPGQGIGTGELFF
TGTGCCAGCAGTCCTCCGGGACAGGGAATCGGCACCGGGGAGCTGTTTTTT
>TRBJ2-7|TRBV28|NA|NA
CASSWRKAYEQYF
TGTGCCAGCAGTTGGAGGAAGGCCTACGAGCAGTACTTC
>TRBJ1-4|TRBV13|NA|NA
CASRRGMKGEKLFF
TGTGCCAGCAGAAGGGGGATGAAGGGTGAAAAACTGTTTTTT
>TRBJ1-3|TRBV7-9|NA|NA
CATHGGNTIYF
TGTGCGACCCACGGTGGAAACACCATATATTTT
>TRBJ2-3|TRBV29-1|TRBD2|NA
CSVTPGLAEFTQYF
TGCAGCGTTACCCCGGGACTAGCGGAATTTACGCAGTATTTT
>TRBJ2-5|TRBV5-1|NA|NA
CASSLATGQETQYF
TGCGCCAGCAGCTTGGCGACAGGTCAAGAGACCCAGTACTTC
>TRBJ2-3|TRBV5-6|TRBD1|NA
CASSLTGTGYTDTQYF
TGTGCCAGCAGCTTAACCGGGACAGGGTACACAGATACGCAGTATTTT
>TRBJ2-7|TRBV7-2|NA|NA
CASSVFFILVSEQYF
TGTGCCAGCAGCGTTTTCTTCATACTAGTGAGCGAGCAGTACTTC
>TRBJ1-1|TRBV7-8|NA|NA
CASSSPGRNTEAFF
TGTGCCAGCAGCTCCCCCGGCAGAAACACTGAAGCTTTCTTT
>TRBJ1-1|TRBV30|NA|NA
CAWVGTGGTEAFF
TGTGCCTGGGTAGGGACCGGGGGTACTGAAGCTTTCTTT
>TRBJ1-4|TRBV29-1|NA|NA
CSGAVFSPNEKLFF
TGCAGCGGGGCGGTCTTTTCCCCTAATGAAAAACTGTTTTTT
>TRBJ2-1|TRBV6-6|TRBD1|NA
CASSGRTGRNEQFF
TGTGCCAGCAGTGGGAGGACAGGGAGGAATGAGCAGTTCTTC
>TRBJ2-7|TRBV4-3|NA|NA
CASSQRLLYYEQYF
TGCGCCAGCAGCCAACGACTCTTATACTACGAGCAGTACTTC
>TRBJ2-2|TRBV9|TRBD2|NA
CASKLREDGELFF
TGTGCCAGCAAGTTGCGGGAGGACGGGGAGCTGTTTTTT
>TRBJ2-1|TRBV4-1|TRBD2|NA
CASSQNTRTSGSVNEQFF
TGCGCCAGCAGCCAAAACACGAGGACTAGCGGGAGCGTAAATGAGCAGTTCTTC
>TRBJ2-3|TRBV2|NA|NA
CASSAQGMGTDTQYF
TGTGCCAGCAGTGCACAGGGAATGGGCACAGATACGCAGTATTTT
>TRBJ2-1|TRBV28|TRBD1|NA
CASSLSQTGTGGNEQFF
TGTGCCAGCAGCCTCAGCCAAACCGGGACAGGGGGGAATGAGCAGTTCTTC
>TRBJ2-3|TRBV27|NA|NA
CAGAGTDTQYF
TGTGCCGGGGCCGGGACAGATACGCAGTATTTT
>TRBJ1-1|TRBV2|NA|NA
CASRETENTEAFF
TGTGCCAGCAGAGAGACAGAGAACACTGAAGCTTTCTTT
>TRBJ2-1|TRBV7-3|NA|NA
CASRQPNRGQSYNEQFF
TGTGCCAGCAGGCAACCCAATCGGGGACAATCTTACAATGAGCAGTTCTTC
>TRBJ2-5|TRBV28|TRBD1|NA
CASSRRGQKTQYF
TGTGCCAGCAGCCGCAGGGGGCAAAAGACCCAGTACTTC
>TRBJ1-1|TRBV27|NA|NA
CASSLRVDTEAFF
TGTGCCAGCAGTTTAAGAGTCGACACTGAAGCTTTCTTT
>TRBJ1-1|TRBV10-3|TRBD1|NA
CAIRLTGKNTEAFF
TGTGCCATTCGACTGACAGGGAAGAACACTGAAGCTTTCTTT
>TRBJ2-3|TRBV7-3|NA|NA
CASSKRSTDTQYF
TGTGCCAGCAGTAAGCGGAGCACAGATACGCAGTATTTT
>TRBJ1-2|TRBV28|NA|NA
CASSLTQEYGYTF
TGTGCCAGCAGTTTGACTCAAGAGTATGGCTACACCTTC
>TRBJ1-1|TRBV18|NA|NA
CATQTPNTEAFF
TGTGCCACCCAAACACCGAACACTGAAGCTTTCTTT
>TRBJ2-2|TRBV19|NA|NA
CATQPVGRAGELFF
TGTGCCACCCAGCCCGTGGGTAGAGCCGGGGAGCTGTTTTTT
>TRBJ2-6|TRBV28|NA|NA
CASSFAPSGANVLTF
TGTGCCAGCAGTTTCGCCCCGTCTGGGGCCAACGTCCTGACTTTC
>TRBJ2-7|TRBV27|TRBD2|few
CASSLSAGAPRIPWYEQYF
TGTGCCAGCAGTTTATCGGCGGGAGCTCCTCGGATTCCTTGGTACGAGCAGTACTTC
>TRBJ2-5|TRBV5-1|NA|NA
CASSVYQETQYF
TGCGCCAGCAGCGTTTACCAAGAGACCCAGTACTTC
>TRBJ1-5|TRBV28|NA|NA
CASSLTPPPHF
TGTGCCAGCAGTTTAACCCCCCCTCCGCATTTT
>TRBJ2-7|TRBV7-2|TRBD2|NA
CASSSKGLAAYEQYF
TGTGCCAGCAGCTCGAAGGGACTAGCGGCCTACGAGCAGTACTTC
>TRBJ2-3|TRBV18|TRBD2|NA
CASSLGLAGYTDTQYF
TGTGCCAGCTCACTCGGACTAGCGGGATACACAGATACGCAGTATTTT
>TRBJ1-5|TRBV27|TRBD1|NA
CASSFGGTVRQPQHF
TGTGCCAGCAGTTTTGGGGGGACAGTACGTCAGCCCCAGCATTTT
>TRBJ2-7|TRBV10-3|NA|NA
CAISDRMNSYEQYF
TGTGCCATCAGTGACAGGATGAACTCCTACGAGCAGTACTTC
>TRBJ1-5|TRBV27|NA|NA
CASSLNQPQHF
TGTGCCAGCAGCCTCAATCAGCCCCAGCATTTT
>TRBJ2-1|TRBV9|NA|NA
CASSVAASSYNEQFF
TGTGCCAGCAGCGTGGCTGCAAGCTCCTACAATGAGCAGTTCTTC
>TRBJ2-2|TRBV9|NA|NA
CASSQDGVDGELFF
TGTGCCAGCAGCCAAGATGGGGTGGACGGGGAGCTGTTTTTT
>TRBJ2-7|TRBV29-1|TRBD1|NA
CSVSTGSGSYEQYF
TGCAGCGTATCGACAGGGTCGGGCTCCTACGAGCAGTACTTC
>TRBJ2-2|TRBV6-6|NA|NA
CASILTGELFF
TGTGCCAGCATCCTAACCGGGGAGCTGTTTTTT
>TRBJ2-3|TRBV2|NA|NA
CASSSHEGDTQYF
TGTGCCAGCAGTTCCCACGAGGGAGATACGCAGTATTTT
>TRBJ1-2|TRBV18|TRBD1|NA
CASSPTRTGTREPGANYGYTF
TGTGCCAGCTCACCGACCCGGACAGGGACAAGAGAACCAGGAGCTAACTATGGCTACACCTTC